The source of this TCR beta chain is a study of T cell responses to AZD1222 COVID-19 vaccine. Study at large: Pooling of second doses given at about 4 or about 12 weeks was done.

Sequencing used immunoSEQ multiplex PCR; TCRdb keeps in-frame clones, though not all of them. The sample lists 68,000 or so clones, about nine tenths occurring once. Comments on this clone: Its matching antigen is unknown.

The CDR3 is 12 residues long. Looked up from germline, CDR1 is MNHNS and CDR2 is SASEGT. V lost 6 bases and J 1 base, leaving 4 bases between the germline ends. Overall study findings and caveats: White British donors predominated, females outnumbered males, and clonal diversity was possibly underestimated. Sampling that yielded the repertoires occurred only after the peak T cell response. Baseline serostatus was positive in only six AZD1222 recipients.

Sequencing used peripheral blood, obtained on day 0 of AZD1222 vaccination. This TCR was recovered from an adult in good health. The V gene is TRBV6-1, the J gene TRBJ1-3; D is undetermined. CDR3 in amino acids: CASRGSGNTIYF. The CDR3 nucleotides are TGTGCCAGCAGGGGTTCTGGAAACACCATATATTTT.